Below, 16 T cell receptor beta chains from the same sample are listed, as sequenced in a study of cytomegalovirus exposure and HLA in healthy donors. The PCR made use of 60 Vbeta and 13 Jbeta primers. The assay was immunoSEQ multiplex PCR, and TCRdb's table has in-frame clones only and misses some. The sample includes over 150,000 clones, nearly 80% seen only once; the top ten take 9.7%. Sequenced sample: PBMCs. These receptors came from a man between 18 and 35 years old in good health and CMV-seropositive.

In its sample, this clone was seen once. The chain uses TRBV6-1 and TRBJ1-1, with D unresolved. Germline V gene data show CDR1 as MNHNS and CDR2 as SASEGT. The CDR3 sequence is 13 residues long. The V gene lost 6 bases and the J gene lost 7 bases, with 15 bases spanning the gap. This CDR3 is CASSDFYTVEAFF. In nucleotides, the CDR3 is TGTGCCAGCAGCGATTTCTATACAGTTGAAGCTTTCTTT.

The rearrangement joins TRBV29-1 to TRBJ1-2; TRBD1 matches at 10 bases. CDR3 length: 15 amino acids. With V trimmed by 6 bases and J by 2 bases, 9 bases remained unmatched. Germline V gives CDR1 SQVTM, CDR2 ANQGSEA. Here the CDR3 DNA reads TGCAGCGTGGTTCCGGGACAGGGGCAGAACTATGGCTACACCTTC. Its translation: CSVVPGQGQNYGYTF.

The chain uses TRBV10-2 and TRBJ2-7, with 13 bases aligning to TRBD2. Trimming cost V 3 bases and J 6 bases; bases outside gene matches: 11. Germline CDR1 reads WSHSY; CDR2 reads SAAADI. This CDR3 contains 17 residues. The CDR3 DNA reads as TGCGCCAGCAGTGAAGCTTCGACTAGCGGGGGGTCTGTCGAGCAGTACTTC. Translating it yields CASSEASTSGGSVEQYF.

The chain carries TRBV19 and TRBJ1-1; a weak D match, TRBD1 (6 bases). The V gene lost 8 bases and the J gene lost 0 bases, with 10 bases spanning the gap. The CDR3 length is 13 residues. Germline V lookup: CDR1 LNHDA, CDR2 SQIVND (reference sequence). In nucleotides, the CDR3 is TGTGCCAGTTGGACAGCGATGAACACTGAAGCTTTCTTT. This encodes CASWTAMNTEAFF.

The chain uses TRBV2 and TRBJ2-3; 8 bases align to TRBD2. V was clipped by 2 bases and J by 6 bases; unmatched bases: 10. Germline V gene sequence: CDR1 SNHLY, CDR2 FYNNEI. The CDR3 has 16 amino acids. The CDR3 protein is CASSEWLAGPEDTQYF. The CDR3, as DNA: TGTGCCAGCAGTGAATGGTTAGCGGGACCAGAGGATACGCAGTATTTT. Based on the CDR3 plus reference TRBV2 and TRBJ2-3, the full variable domain is EPEVTQTPSHQVTQMGQEVILRCVPISNHLYFYWYRQILGQKVEFLVSFYNNEISEKSEIFDDQFSVERPDGSNFTLKIRSTKLEDSAMYFCASSEWLAGPEDTQYFGPGTRLTVL.

J is TRBJ2-7 and V is TRBV7-2; D call uncertain. Germline CDR1 SGHTA, CDR2 FQGNSA. The V and J ends lost 5 bases and 3 bases respectively, with 8 bases between them. The length of the CDR3 is 12 residues. The chain's CDR3 is CASSLSSYEQYF. The CDR3 DNA sequence: TGTGCCAGCAGCCTTTCCAGCTACGAGCAGTACTTC.

J is TRBJ1-3 and V is TRBV7-2; TRBD1 might be the D (5 bases). The CDR3 runs 16 residues. Deletions cut 5 bases from V and 5 bases from J, with 19 bases between. CDR1 is SGHTA and CDR2 is FQGNSA in the germline V gene. The CDR3 region is CASSPSVGVSRNTIYF. DNA for the CDR3: TGTGCCAGCAGCCCTAGCGTAGGGGTGTCTAGAAACACCATATATTTT.

V is TRBV11-3 and J is TRBJ2-5, with a tentative D call TRBD1 (6 bases). Germline CDR1 SGHNT, CDR2 YENEEA. Trimming cost V 2 bases and J 4 bases, with 8 bases left between them. CDR3 length: 13 amino acids. CDR3 sequence reads: CASSLQGRETQYF. DNA of the CDR3: TGTGCCAGCAGCTTACAGGGGAGAGAGACCCAGTACTTC. Full variable domain (remainder filled in from reference TRBV11-3 and TRBJ2-5): EAGVVQSPRYKIIEKKQPVAFWCNPISGHNTLYWYLQNLGQGPELLIRYENEEAVDDSQLPKDRFSAERLKGVDSTLKIQPAELGDSAVYLCASSLQGRETQYFGPGTRLLVL.

This clone was detected only once. The chain employs TRBV29-1 and TRBJ1-1, with 11 bases matching TRBD1. The CDR3 is made up of 14 amino acids. The junction had 12 bases not matched to a gene; V was cut back by 8 bases and J by 7 bases. The V gene's germline CDR1 is SQVTM and CDR2 ANQGSEA. This chain's CDR3 is CSLWDRGSPREAFF. CDR3 DNA: TGCAGCCTCTGGGACAGGGGGTCTCCGCGTGAAGCTTTCTTT. Variable domain in full (rest from reference TRBV29-1 and TRBJ1-1): SAVISQKPSRDICQRGTSLTIQCQVDSQVTMMFWYRQQPGQSLTLIATANQGSEATYESGFVIDKFPISRPNLTFSTLTVSNMSPEDSSIYLCSLWDRGSPREAFFGQGTRLTVV.

The V call is TRBV11-2, the J call TRBJ2-5; D is unclear. The DNA end is more similar to TRBJ2-7, so the J call may be wrong. CDR3 length: 12 residues. The germline V gene encodes CDR1 SGHAT and CDR2 FQNNGV. In DNA, the CDR3 is TGTGCCAGCAGTCATGTTCGCTACGAGCAGTACTTC. It codes for CASSHVRYEQYF.

On this clone itself: Other DNA sequences from this sample encode an identical CDR3 as well. V gene TRBV27 combines with J gene TRBJ2-2; D might be TRBD2 (6 bases). The germline V gene has CDR1 MNHEY and CDR2 SMNVEV (reference sequence). The ends were cut back, 3 bases at V and 0 bases at J, with 8 bases in the middle. The CDR3 length is 15 residues. This CDR3 is CASSFGGTNTGELFF. The CDR3 bases are TGTGCCAGCAGTTTCGGAGGGACGAACACCGGGGAGCTGTTTTTT.

The CDR3 DNA follows: TGTGCCAGCAGCTTAGCGGCAGGGGGCGGCGGGGAGCTGTTTTTT. Protein product: CASSLAAGGGGELFF. The chain couples TRBV11-3 to TRBJ2-2; TRBD1 matches at 8 bases. Per the germline V gene, CDR1 is SGHNT and CDR2 is YENEEA. CDR3 length: 15 amino acids. Trimming removed 1 base from V and 7 bases from J; junction bases left unmatched: 5.

The chain is built from TRBV9 and TRBJ1-1, with D perhaps matching TRBD1 (6 bases). CDR3 length: 15 amino acids. The germline V and J ends were trimmed by 1 base and 0 bases, with 10 bases remaining between them. Germline V gene data show CDR1 as SGDLS and CDR2 as YYNGEE. The CDR3 DNA sequence: TGTGCCAGCAGCGTATGGCAGGGGTTGAACACTGAAGCTTTCTTT. Translating it yields CASSVWQGLNTEAFF. Based on the CDR3 plus reference TRBV9 and TRBJ1-1, the full variable domain is DSGVTQTPKHLITATGQRVTLRCSPRSGDLSVYWYQQSLDQGLQFLIQYYNGEERAKGNILERFSAQQFPDLHSELNLSSLELGDSALYFCASSVWQGLNTEAFFGQGTRLTVV.

This rearrangement joins TRBV30 to TRBJ2-5; D not resolved. The CDR3 sequence is 14 residues long. The V gene's germline CDR1 is GTSNPN and CDR2 SVGIG (reference sequence). Trimming took 3 bases from V and 0 from J, leaving 11 bases between them. CDR3 residues: CAWSVTGHQETQYF. Here the CDR3 DNA reads TGTGCCTGGAGCGTGACGGGTCACCAAGAGACCCAGTACTTC.

This clone was detected once. V is TRBV7-6 and J is TRBJ2-2, with D maybe TRBD2 (6 bases). V was clipped by 2 bases and J by 4 bases, with 17 bases between them. Germline loops: CDR1 SGHVS, CDR2 FNYEAQ. The CDR3 consists of 17 residues. DNA of the CDR3: TGTGCCAGCAGCTTATTCGGTCTAGCGTTTAGCACCGGGGAGCTGTTTTTT. Its protein product is CASSLFGLAFSTGELFF.

CDR3 residues: CAISQGGDTEAFF. The CDR3 DNA sequence: TGTGCCATCAGCCAGGGAGGGGACACTGAAGCTTTCTTT. The gene calls are TRBV10-3 and TRBJ1-1; TRBD1 is a possible D gene (5 bases). The CDR3 consists of 13 residues. V shed 6 bases and J shed 3 bases, with 11 bases lying between them. Germline loops: CDR1 ENHRY, CDR2 SYGVKD.